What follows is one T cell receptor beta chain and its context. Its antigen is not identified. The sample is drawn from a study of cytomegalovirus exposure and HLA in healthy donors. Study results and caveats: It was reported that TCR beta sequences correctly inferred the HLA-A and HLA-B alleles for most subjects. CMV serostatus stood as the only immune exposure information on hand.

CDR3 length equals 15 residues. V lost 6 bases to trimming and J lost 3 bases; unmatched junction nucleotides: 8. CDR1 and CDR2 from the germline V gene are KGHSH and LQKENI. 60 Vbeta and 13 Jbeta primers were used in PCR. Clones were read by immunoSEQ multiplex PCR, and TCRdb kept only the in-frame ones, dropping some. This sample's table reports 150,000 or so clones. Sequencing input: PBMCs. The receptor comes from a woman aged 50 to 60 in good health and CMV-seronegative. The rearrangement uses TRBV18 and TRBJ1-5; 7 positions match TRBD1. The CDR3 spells CASSPGTVNNQPQHF. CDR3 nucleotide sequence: TGTGCCAGCTCTCCCGGGACAGTCAACAATCAGCCCCAGCATTTT.